The 11 T cell receptor beta chains listed next were all sequenced from one sample in a study of T cells after yellow fever vaccination. Via MiXCR, TCRdb re-called the 5' RACE reads, giving one row per CDR3 protein. The table includes hundreds of thousands of distinct CDR3 sequences, 13% detected once. The sequenced sample was PBMCs, obtained on the day of the yellow fever booster vaccination. All receptors come from a man aged 30 to 45 who received the YFV17D yellow fever vaccine.

The genes are TRBV6-5 and TRBJ2-1, with D possibly being TRBD2 (5 bases). The germline CDR1 and CDR2 sequences are MNHEY and SVGAGI. The V end lost 0 bases, the J end lost 5 bases, and 8 bases lay between the germline ends. The CDR3 consists of 14 residues. This chain's CDR3 is CASSYSSGNNEQFF. CDR3 sequence (DNA): TGTGCCAGCAGTTACTCGTCCGGGAACAATGAGCAGTTCTTC.

This clonotype was seen only a few times. The V gene is TRBV10-2, the J gene TRBJ1-5; D remains ambiguous. From germline, CDR1 is WSHSY and CDR2 SAAADI. The CDR3 contains 12 residues. The V end was cut by 2 bases, the J end by 6 bases, with 5 bases between. The CDR3 region is CASSERAQPQHF. CDR3 bases: TGCGCCAGCAGTGAGCGCGCTCAGCCCCAGCATTTT.

The V gene is TRBV20-1, the J gene TRBJ2-1, with unresolved D. The CDR3 totals 12 residues. Per germline, CDR1 DFQATT and CDR2 SNEGSKA (reference sequence). Deletions cut 8 bases from V and 5 bases from J, with 13 bases between. The CDR3 loop reads CSTPNRNNEQFF. The CDR3 DNA reads as TGCAGTACCCCCAACAGAAACAATGAGCAGTTCTTC.

The chain carries TRBV12-3 or TRBV12-4 and TRBJ2-1, with a tentative D call TRBD2 (6 bases). This CDR3 has 12 amino acids. V lost 5 bases and J 14 bases, leaving 16 bases between the germline ends. The CDR3 sequence is CASSRGTGTKFF. The DNA for the CDR3 is TGTGCCAGCAGTCGGGGGACGGGGACGAAGTTCTTC.

This rearrangement joins TRBV12-3 or TRBV12-4 to TRBJ2-1, with 8 bases lining up with TRBD2. V was pared by 10 bases and J by 7 bases, with 12 bases of the junction left unmatched. CDR3 size: 14 residues. The CDR3 region has the DNA TGTGCCATCAACAGCGGGAGTATAGGGAATGAGCAGTTCTTC. As protein: CAINSGSIGNEQFF.

This chain joins TRBV25-1 and TRBJ2-1; TRBD1 matches 7 bases. Germline V CDR1 and CDR2: MGHDK, SYGVNS. V lost 4 bases and J lost 9; bases outside the gene matches: 15. The CDR3 is 16 amino acids. The CDR3 coding sequence is TGTGCCAGCAGTGTGCTCAGGGGGTGGTGGGAGAGTGAGCAGTTCTTC. Translated, it gives CASSVLRGWWESEQFF.

This clonotype was found many times. V usage is TRBV20-1 and J usage is TRBJ1-2; D is unclear. Between the trimmed V and J ends, which lost 0 bases and 8 bases, there was a span of 7 bases. The CDR3 extends over 11 amino acids. CDR1 is DFQATT, CDR2 SNEGSKA, per germline (reference sequence). CDR3 DNA sequence: TGCAGTGCTAGAGATCCTGGGGGCTACACCTTC. Its translation: CSARDPGGYTF.

In this sample, this clonotype turned up a few times. The rearrangement uses TRBV6-1 and TRBJ2-5; maybe TRBD2 (5 bases). The ends were cut back, 5 bases at V and 6 bases at J, with 19 bases in the middle. CDR3 length: 15 residues. Germline V gene lookup returns CDR1 MNHNS and CDR2 SASEGT. The CDR3 here is CASSLGLDVQKTQYF. In nucleotides, the CDR3 is TGTGCCAGCAGTCTCGGACTGGACGTCCAGAAGACCCAGTACTTC.

V is TRBV6-1 and J is TRBJ1-4, with D perhaps TRBD1 (5 bases). This CDR3 spans 13 amino acids. Per the germline V gene, CDR1 is MNHNS and CDR2 is SASEGT. The ends were cut back, 8 bases at V and 4 bases at J, with 11 bases in the middle. The CDR3 sequence is CASQGANNEKLFF. The CDR3 DNA follows: TGTGCCAGCCAAGGGGCGAATAATGAAAAACTGTTTTTT.

This clonotype was found a few times. The rearrangement joins TRBV2 to TRBJ2-1; 13 nucleotides match TRBD2. Germline assignment: CDR1 SNHLY and CDR2 FYNNEI. This CDR3 is built from 15 residues. V dropped 6 bases and J dropped 7; count of bases not matched to a gene: 6. The CDR3 DNA is TGTGCCAGCAGAACCGGGACTAGCGGGACAAATGAGCAGTTCTTC. This sequence encodes CASRTGTSGTNEQFF.

This rearrangement joins TRBV4-3 to TRBJ2-7, with 9 bases lining up with TRBD1. Trimming took 1 base from V and 1 from J; bases not matched to a gene: 5. The CDR3 loop spans 16 amino acids. Germline V gene sequence: CDR1 LGHNA, CDR2 YSLEER. The CDR3 spells CASSQGAGTGSYEQYF. The CDR3, as DNA: TGCGCCAGCAGCCAAGGGGCGGGGACAGGGTCCTACGAGCAGTACTTC.